One sample yielded the 4 T cell receptor beta chains listed below, sequenced in a study of cytomegalovirus exposure and HLA in healthy donors. In the PCR, 60 Vbeta and 13 Jbeta primers were used. TCRdb's copy holds only in-frame clones and misses some; the assay was immunoSEQ multiplex PCR. Of about 110,000 clones listed, less than 80% are singletons. The material sequenced was PBMCs. The source of these receptors is a woman between 50 and 59 years old in good health and CMV-seropositive.

The chain has TRBV7-3 and TRBJ1-2; 7 nucleotides agree with TRBD1. J was trimmed by 7 bases and V by 2 bases; bases with no gene match: 7. This CDR3 contains 14 residues. Looked up from germline, CDR1 is SGHTA and CDR2 is FQGTGA. CDR3 sequence reads: CASSLDRTGAGYTF. The CDR3 nucleotides read TGTGCCAGCAGCTTAGATCGGACAGGCGCTGGCTACACCTTC.

The genes are TRBV6-5 and TRBJ2-7; 10 positions agree with TRBD1. CDR1 is MNHEY, CDR2 SVGAGI, per germline. With 0 bases clipped from V and 3 bases from J, the junction kept 2 bases outside the gene matches. The CDR3 loop spans 15 amino acids. The CDR3 bases are TGTGCCAGCAGTTACTCGGGACAGGGGTACTACGAGCAGTACTTC. Translated: CASSYSGQGYYEQYF.

The V gene is TRBV7-3, the J gene TRBJ2-3; D is unclear. V lost 5 bases to trimming and J lost 0 bases, with 12 bases between them. The CDR3 totals 15 residues. The germline gives CDR1 SGHTA, CDR2 FQGTGA. CDR3 loop: CASSNQPGSTDTQYF. For the CDR3, the DNA is TGTGCCAGCAGCAATCAGCCGGGTAGCACAGATACGCAGTATTTT.

This clone was detected a few times. V gene TRBV4-1 combines with J gene TRBJ1-4; a weak D match, TRBD1 (5 bases). The CDR3 is made up of 15 amino acids. The V end lost 1 base, the J end lost 3 bases, and 9 bases lay between the germline ends. Germline CDR1 reads MGHRA; CDR2 reads YSYEKL. The CDR3 coding sequence is TGCGCCAGCAGCCAAGCTGCGGGGGCTAATGAAAAACTGTTTTTT. Its translation is CASSQAAGANEKLFF.